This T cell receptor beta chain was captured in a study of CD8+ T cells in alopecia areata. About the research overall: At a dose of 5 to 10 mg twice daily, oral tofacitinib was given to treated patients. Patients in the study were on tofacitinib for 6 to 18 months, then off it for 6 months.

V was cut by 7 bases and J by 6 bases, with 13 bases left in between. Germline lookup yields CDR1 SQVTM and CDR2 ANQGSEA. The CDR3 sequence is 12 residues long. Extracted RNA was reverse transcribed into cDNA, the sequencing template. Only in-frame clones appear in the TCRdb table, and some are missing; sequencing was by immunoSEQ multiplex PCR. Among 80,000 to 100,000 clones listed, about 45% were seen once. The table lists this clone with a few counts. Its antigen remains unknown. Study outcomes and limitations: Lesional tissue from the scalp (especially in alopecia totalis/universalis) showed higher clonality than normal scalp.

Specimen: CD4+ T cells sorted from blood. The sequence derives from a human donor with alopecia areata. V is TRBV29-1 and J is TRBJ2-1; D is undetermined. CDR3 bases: TGCAGCGGAAAGGACCCCTCCAATGAGCAGTTCTTC. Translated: CSGKDPSNEQFF.